The 14 T cell receptor beta chains below were found in one sample sequenced in a study of CD8+ T cells in alopecia areata. Extracted RNA was reverse transcribed into cDNA, the sequencing template. Clones were read by immunoSEQ multiplex PCR, and TCRdb kept only the in-frame ones, dropping some. The sample shows about 270,000 clones, about three fifths of them seen only once. The treatment denotes: oral pan-JAK inhibitor, 5-10 mg twice daily. Sample: CD4+ T cells sorted from blood, taken at roughly week 52, from a patient treated with tofacitinib. The source is a human donor with alopecia areata.

This clone was seen just once. V gene TRBV29-1 combines with J gene TRBJ2-7; D is unresolved. Trimming stripped 5 bases from V and 2 bases from J, with 13 bases between. CDR3 length equals 13 residues. Germline CDR1 SQVTM, CDR2 ANQGSEA. This chain's CDR3 is CSVTLVLAYEQYF. Written as DNA, the CDR3 is TGCAGCGTTACACTCGTCCTGGCCTACGAGCAGTACTTC.

The J gene is TRBJ2-1, the V gene TRBV7-2, with D maybe TRBD2 (6 bases). CDR1 SGHTA and CDR2 FQGNSA come from the germline V gene. The ends were cut back, 4 bases at V and 2 bases at J, with 12 bases in the middle. The CDR3 runs 15 residues. As DNA, the CDR3 is TGTGCCAGCAGCTCCGGGGTAGCGGCCTACAATGAGCAGTTCTTC. This gives the protein CASSSGVAAYNEQFF.

This clone has a handful of counts. This chain uses TRBV14 with TRBJ2-3; 7 bases agree with TRBD2. CDR3 size: 15 residues. V shed 4 bases and J 9 bases; nucleotides not matched to a gene: 13. The germline V gene has CDR1 SGHDN and CDR2 FVKESK. The CDR3 spells CASSLGLGGRDTQYF. The DNA for the CDR3 is TGTGCCAGCAGCCTCGGACTAGGCGGGAGAGACACGCAGTATTTT.

The chain combines TRBV7-2 with TRBJ1-1; D is possibly TRBD1 (5 bases). Trimming removed 1 base at V and 14 bases at J, with 14 bases between. The CDR3 has 12 residues. Germline-derived CDR1 and CDR2 are SGHTA and FQGNSA. DNA of the CDR3: TGTGCCAGCAGCTTAGTTAGGGGTTTTCGCTTCTTT. This encodes CASSLVRGFRFF.

The chain joins TRBV29-1 to TRBJ1-1, with D unresolved. The CDR3 has 12 amino acids. CDR1 is SQVTM, CDR2 ANQGSEA, per germline. V lost 7 bases and J 1 base, leaving 10 bases between the germline ends. The CDR3 is CSGGRRNTEAFF. The CDR3 DNA follows: TGCAGCGGTGGACGTAGGAACACTGAAGCTTTCTTT.

The V and J genes are TRBV6-6 and TRBJ2-7; 7 nucleotides align to TRBD2. Germline loops: CDR1 MNHNY, CDR2 SVGAGI (reference sequence). V trimming: 5 bases; J trimming: 5 bases; junction bases outside the gene matches: 3. The CDR3 covers 12 residues. The CDR3: CASSTGRDEQYF. CDR3 DNA sequence: TGTGCCAGCAGTACGGGGAGGGACGAGCAGTACTTC.

This chain uses TRBV29-1 with TRBJ2-2; TRBD1 aligns across 7 bases. Per germline, CDR1 SQVTM and CDR2 ANQGSEA. The length of the CDR3 is 14 residues. J lost 2 bases, V lost 7 bases, and 7 bases had no gene match. The CDR3 sequence is CSATRDSNTGELFF. CDR3 coding DNA: TGCAGCGCCACCCGGGACAGTAACACCGGGGAGCTGTTTTTT.

The rearrangement links TRBV18 to TRBJ2-7; D not resolved. Germline CDR1 KGHSH, CDR2 LQKENI. The CDR3 extends over 11 amino acids. V was pared by 4 bases and J by 6 bases, with 7 bases between. CDR3 sequence: CASSRMGEQYF. CDR3 sequence (DNA): TGTGCCAGCTCACGAATGGGCGAGCAGTACTTC.

The V and J genes are TRBV5-6 and TRBJ1-6; tentative D call: TRBD1 (5 bases). This CDR3 comprises 17 residues. The V and J ends lost 5 bases and 7 bases respectively, with 22 bases between them. Germline V gene sequence: CDR1 SGHDT, CDR2 YYEEEE. CDR3 in amino acids: CASSQMEGRNWNSPLHF. The CDR3 DNA reads TGTGCCAGCAGTCAGATGGAGGGGCGGAATTGGAATTCACCCCTCCACTTT.

The J gene is TRBJ2-1, the V gene TRBV25-1, with 8 positions matching TRBD2. V lost 2 bases, J lost 0 bases, and 3 bases stayed unmatched. The CDR3 consists of 16 residues. Germline CDR1 reads MGHDK; CDR2 reads SYGVNS. As DNA, the CDR3 is TGTGCCAGCAGTGAACTGAGCGGGGGCTCCTACAATGAGCAGTTCTTC. It translates to CASSELSGGSYNEQFF.

The chain is built from TRBV2 and TRBJ2-5; 7 bases fit TRBD2. The CDR3 has 14 residues. V trimming: 7 bases; J trimming: 5 bases; junction bases outside the gene matches: 10. Germline V lookup: CDR1 SNHLY, CDR2 FYNNEI. CDR3 DNA sequence: TGTGCCAGCAAGAGTTTGGGGGGGTCGGAGACCCAGTACTTC. It specifies CASKSLGGSETQYF.

CDR3 coding DNA: TGTGCCAGCAGGGGACAGGGGGCCCGAAGCAATCAGCCCCAGCATTTT. It translates to CASRGQGARSNQPQHF. This chain links TRBV6-6 with TRBJ1-5; 12 bases match TRBD1. CDR1 is MNHNY, CDR2 SVGAGI, per germline (reference sequence). The CDR3 has 16 amino acids. The ends lost 6 bases at V and 1 base at J; junction bases unmatched: 4.

The chain carries TRBV15 and TRBJ1-6; 8 bases align to TRBD1. Germline lookup yields CDR1 LNHNV and CDR2 YYDKDF (reference sequence). The CDR3 covers 15 residues. V was pared by 5 bases and J by 7 bases, with 7 bases of the junction left unmatched. This chain's CDR3 is CATSSRTGLNSPLHF. The DNA for the CDR3 is TGTGCCACCAGCTCCAGGACAGGGCTAAATTCACCCCTCCACTTT.

This chain joins TRBV30 and TRBJ2-1; 7 nucleotides align to TRBD2. After removal of 3 bases from V and 4 bases from J, the junction contained 6 bases not matched to a gene. This CDR3 is built from 14 residues. Germline V gene data show CDR1 as GTSNPN and CDR2 as SVGIG (reference sequence). CDR3 coding DNA: TGTGCCTGGAGAGCCGGGGGGAGTTACAATGAGCAGTTCTTC. Its translation: CAWRAGGSYNEQFF.